The 27 T cell receptor beta chains below come from one sample, sequenced in a study of blood T cell repertoires in COVID-19. Only in-frame clones appear in the TCRdb table, and some are missing; sequencing was by immunoSEQ multiplex PCR. The sample has roughly 62,000 clones, over 80% seen once. Material: peripheral blood. The receptors here all came from a man between 25 and 39 years old with COVID-19, enrolled during active disease.

This chain joins TRBV11-1 and TRBJ2-1, with a weak D call TRBD2 (6 bases). CDR3 length equals 16 residues. With 5 bases removed from V and 7 bases from J, the gap between germline ends came to 21 bases. CDR1 is SGHAT and CDR2 is FQDESV in the germline V gene (reference sequence). The DNA for the CDR3 is TGTGCCAGCAGCCTGGGGCGGGGAACGTATGTTAATGAGCAGTTCTTC. Translation gives CASSLGRGTYVNEQFF.

This clone came up once. The chain employs TRBV5-6 and TRBJ2-7; TRBD1 agrees at 8 bases. J gave up 5 bases and V 3 bases, and 13 bases lay outside the gene matches. The CDR3 is made up of 16 amino acids. The germline gives CDR1 SGHDT, CDR2 YYEEEE. The CDR3 coding sequence is TGTGCCAGCAGCTCGCCTCAGACAGGGGTCTTACACGAGCAGTACTTC. Protein: CASSSPQTGVLHEQYF.

The rearrangement links TRBV7-9 to TRBJ1-6; D perhaps matches TRBD1 (6 bases). The V gene's germline CDR1 is SEHNR and CDR2 FQNEAQ (reference sequence). Deletions cut 5 bases from V and 0 bases from J, with 11 bases between. The CDR3 has 16 residues. CDR3 in amino acids: CASSRTGTSYNSPLHF. Written as DNA, the CDR3 is TGTGCCAGCAGCCGAACAGGGACCTCCTATAATTCACCCCTCCACTTT. The full variable domain, completed using reference TRBV7-9 and TRBJ1-6, is DTGVSQNPRHKITKRGQNVTFRCDPISEHNRLYWYRQTLGQGPEFLTYFQNEAQLEKSRLLSDRFSAERPKGSFSTLEIQRTEQGDSAMYLCASSRTGTSYNSPLHFGNGTRLTVT.

This chain joins TRBV24-1 and TRBJ2-2; D is unclear. V was pared by 5 bases and J by 4 bases, with 13 bases between. Germline V CDR1 and CDR2: KGHDR, SFDVKD. This CDR3 has 15 residues. The CDR3 region has the DNA TGTGCCACCAGTGTTGAAGGTTCGGGCACCGGGGAGCTGTTTTTT. This translates into CATSVEGSGTGELFF.

The V gene is TRBV7-9, the J gene TRBJ2-5; 8 nucleotides agree with TRBD2. V shed 3 bases, J shed 1 base, and the junction held 1 base outside the gene matches. This CDR3 is built from 14 residues. Germline values: CDR1 SEHNR, CDR2 FQNEAQ (reference sequence). The CDR3 region has the DNA TGTGCCAGCAGCTTCCGGGGGGGCCAAGAGACCCAGTACTTC. It codes for CASSFRGGQETQYF.

The CDR3 here is CASSWLRDYGYTF. The CDR3, as DNA: TGTGCCAGTAGTTGGTTGCGAGACTATGGCTACACCTTC. The chain is built from TRBV19 and TRBJ1-2, with no clear D. The CDR3 has 13 residues. Germline lookup yields CDR1 LNHDA and CDR2 SQIVND (reference sequence). V was cut by 5 bases and J by 3 bases, with 10 bases left in between.

The gene calls are TRBV19 and TRBJ1-2; possible D gene TRBD1, 6 bases. V was clipped by 7 bases and J by 6 bases, with 18 bases between them. The CDR3 is 14 amino acids. CDR1 LNHDA and CDR2 SQIVND come from the germline V gene (reference sequence). CDR3 amino acids: CASTTGIGQNGYTF. The CDR3 DNA is TGTGCCAGTACCACCGGTATAGGACAGAATGGCTACACCTTC.

This chain connects TRBV7-9 to TRBJ2-5, with 14 positions matching TRBD2. Per germline, CDR1 SEHNR and CDR2 FQNEAQ (reference sequence). With 4 bases clipped from V and 5 bases from J, the junction kept 12 bases outside the gene matches. The CDR3 covers 18 residues. CDR3 in DNA: TGTGCCAGCAGCTCGCGCGGGACTAGCGGGAGTAGGTTGGAGACCCAGTACTTC. Translated, it gives CASSSRGTSGSRLETQYF.

This chain joins TRBV25-1 and TRBJ2-7; tentative D call: TRBD1 (6 bases). The V end lost 4 bases, the J end lost 0 bases, and 16 bases lay between the germline ends. CDR3 length equals 16 residues. Germline V lookup: CDR1 MGHDK, CDR2 SYGVNS. The CDR3 DNA is TGTGCCAGCAGTGGACGGGACACCCAGAGCTCCTACGAGCAGTACTTC. It codes for CASSGRDTQSSYEQYF.

V usage is TRBV6-5 and J usage is TRBJ2-1, with D perhaps matching TRBD2 (6 bases). Germline V gives CDR1 MNHEY, CDR2 SVGAGI. V lost 0 bases and J 4 bases, leaving 10 bases between the germline ends. CDR3 length: 15 amino acids. CDR3 sequence: CASSYSGGNYNEQFF. In DNA, the CDR3 is TGTGCCAGCAGTTACTCTGGAGGGAATTACAATGAGCAGTTCTTC.

The rearrangement links TRBV7-9 to TRBJ1-1; a weak D match, TRBD1 (6 bases). CDR3 length: 14 residues. V lost 1 base, J lost 1 base, and 7 bases lay in between. CDR1 is SEHNR and CDR2 is FQNEAQ in the germline V gene (reference sequence). The chain's CDR3 is CASSLGGQNTEAFF. The CDR3 coding sequence is TGTGCCAGCAGCTTAGGGGGGCAGAACACTGAAGCTTTCTTT.

The chain recombines TRBV12-5 with TRBJ1-2; 12 bases match TRBD1. The V segment lost 4 bases and the J segment 7 bases; nucleotides outside the gene matches: 4. CDR3 length: 14 residues. CDR1 LGHNT and CDR2 FRNRAP come from the germline V gene. CDR3 sequence: CASGYGTGGFGYTF. The DNA of the CDR3 is TGTGCTAGTGGTTATGGGACAGGGGGCTTTGGCTACACCTTC.

This clone was found a few times. The genes are TRBV29-1 and TRBJ1-2; TRBD1 agrees at 8 bases. Germline trimming cut 6 bases from V and 3 bases from J; bases unmatched to any gene: 12. This CDR3 comprises 15 residues. Germline CDR1 SQVTM, CDR2 ANQGSEA. Here the CDR3 reads CSVPPGQGADYGYTF. Written as DNA, the CDR3 is TGCAGCGTCCCTCCAGGGCAGGGGGCGGACTATGGCTACACCTTC.

The chain links TRBV28 to TRBJ2-7; 9 bases line up with TRBD1. This CDR3 has 14 amino acids. Per the germline V gene, CDR1 is MDHEN and CDR2 is SYDVKM. Trimming cost V 5 bases and J 4 bases; bases outside gene matches: 6. The CDR3 spells CASSTGGSGYEQYF. CDR3 DNA sequence: TGTGCCAGCAGTACAGGGGGCTCAGGTTACGAGCAGTACTTC.

V and J are TRBV24-1 and TRBJ1-1; 8 bases are a match to TRBD1. Germline loops: CDR1 KGHDR, CDR2 SFDVKD. V shed 9 bases, J shed 2 bases, and the junction held 10 bases outside the gene matches. This CDR3 region has 15 residues. The DNA of the CDR3 is TGTGCCACCCGAGAGACAGGGGACGGTAACACTGAAGCTTTCTTT. Amino acid sequence: CATRETGDGNTEAFF.

This chain links TRBV6-5 with TRBJ2-3; TRBD1 matches 10 bases. This CDR3 contains 15 residues. V gave up 2 bases and J gave up 6 bases; unmatched junction bases: 5. Germline CDR1 MNHEY, CDR2 SVGAGI. Here the CDR3 DNA reads TGTGCCAGCAGTTACGGGACAGGGGTCGGGGATACGCAGTATTTT. Its protein product is CASSYGTGVGDTQYF.

This clone appeared once. The chain employs TRBV7-9 and TRBJ2-1; D not resolved. V lost 8 bases, J lost 12 bases, and 14 bases lay in between. CDR1 SEHNR and CDR2 FQNEAQ come from the germline V gene (reference sequence). The CDR3 totals 11 residues. CDR3 sequence: CASSRGELQFF. As DNA, the CDR3 is TGTGCCAGCTCCAGAGGCGAACTGCAGTTCTTC.

This chain connects TRBV7-2 to TRBJ1-5, with D hard to call. The CDR3 has 14 amino acids. Germline V gives CDR1 SGHTA, CDR2 FQGNSA. V was clipped by 3 bases and J by 4 bases, with 10 bases between them. CDR3 DNA: TGTGCCAGCAGCTTTGACACCTCAAATCAGCCCCAGCATTTT. It codes for CASSFDTSNQPQHF.

J is TRBJ2-7 and V is TRBV29-1; 9 nucleotides align to TRBD1. This CDR3 spans 13 amino acids. With 7 bases clipped from V and 4 bases from J, the junction kept 8 bases outside the gene matches. Per germline, CDR1 SQVTM and CDR2 ANQGSEA. The CDR3 sequence is CSGVTGGEYEQYF. The CDR3 coding sequence is TGCAGCGGGGTGACAGGGGGAGAATACGAGCAGTACTTC.

A few counts support this clone. At the DNA level, this CDR3 is encoded by other sequences in the same sample as well. The chain employs TRBV28 and TRBJ1-2, with 9 bases that match TRBD1. The germline V gene has CDR1 MDHEN and CDR2 SYDVKM. Trimming took 3 bases from V and 5 from J; bases not matched to a gene: 4. The CDR3 runs 14 residues. DNA of the CDR3: TGTGCCAGCAGTTTGGGACAGGGAGGATATGGCTACACCTTC. It encodes CASSLGQGGYGYTF.

This chain connects TRBV28 to TRBJ2-7; maybe TRBD2 (7 bases). This CDR3 has 11 residues. V gave up 8 bases and J gave up 7 bases, with 12 bases separating them. Germline V gives CDR1 MDHEN, CDR2 SYDVKM. CDR3 region: CASGGAREQYF. CDR3 in DNA: TGTGCCAGCGGGGGGGCGCGAGAGCAGTACTTC.

The chain couples TRBV7-9 to TRBJ2-7; 12 nucleotides agree with TRBD2. The CDR3 consists of 16 residues. In germline, CDR1 is SEHNR, CDR2 FQNEAQ (reference sequence). J was trimmed by 4 bases and V by 5 bases; bases with no gene match: 9. Here the CDR3 reads CASSNPTSGSRYEQYF. The CDR3 DNA follows: TGTGCCAGCAGCAATCCGACTAGCGGGAGTAGGTACGAGCAGTACTTC.

DNA of the CDR3: TGTGCCACCAGCAGAGAGTACTACGAGCAGTACTTC. It specifies CATSREYYEQYF. This chain joins TRBV15 and TRBJ2-7; D unresolved. V was pared by 0 bases and J by 3 bases, with 3 bases between. In germline, CDR1 is LNHNV, CDR2 YYDKDF (reference sequence). The CDR3 sequence is 12 residues long.

This sequence joins TRBV7-9 and TRBJ2-2, with TRBD1 identical over 7 bases. V was clipped by 8 bases and J by 1 base; unmatched bases: 1. Per germline, CDR1 SEHNR and CDR2 FQNEAQ (reference sequence). The CDR3 is made up of 13 amino acids. CDR3 bases: TGTGCCAGCCAGGGGGTGAACACCGGGGAGCTGTTTTTT. Protein: CASQGVNTGELFF.

In DNA, the CDR3 is TGTGCCTGGAGTGGGGGCTTCAGCTCCTATAATTCACCCCTCCACTTT. This codes for CAWSGGFSSYNSPLHF. The V and J genes are TRBV30 and TRBJ1-6, with D tentatively TRBD1 (5 bases). CDR3 length: 16 residues. Trimming removed 1 base from V and 0 bases from J, with 10 bases in between. Germline loops: CDR1 GTSNPN, CDR2 SVGIG (reference sequence).

The genes are TRBV30 and TRBJ1-1, with TRBD1 as a possible D gene (6 bases). The CDR3 covers 14 residues. V lost 8 bases, J lost 1 base, and 17 bases lay in between. Germline-derived CDR1 and CDR2 are GTSNPN and SVGIG (reference sequence). The CDR3 spells CAGRQALGNTEAFF. CDR3 nucleotides: TGTGCCGGAAGACAGGCCTTGGGGAACACTGAAGCTTTCTTT.

The rearrangement uses TRBV5-6 and TRBJ1-1, with D possibly matching TRBD1 (5 bases). Germline-derived CDR1 and CDR2 are SGHDT and YYEEEE. The CDR3 consists of 15 residues. V dropped 5 bases and J dropped 0 bases, with 14 bases sitting between them. The CDR3 coding sequence is TGTGCCAGCAGGCCCTCAGGGATCATGAACACTGAAGCTTTCTTT. It specifies CASRPSGIMNTEAFF.